Listed below are T cell receptor beta chains from one sample, sequenced in a study of T cells in Graves' hyperthyroidism and ophthalmopathy. TCRdb passed the multiplex PCR reads through MiXCR, listing each CDR3 protein once. The data contain 300,000 or so distinct CDR3 sequences, roughly 18% of them singletons. Sequenced: blood. The receptors originated from a woman aged 50 to 60 with Graves' hyperthyroidism. The CDR3 runs from the conserved cysteine through the conserved F or W. Some rows mark clone size as missing; the rest say once, few, many or name a class of expanded clone.

j_gene,len,abundance,v_gene,CDR3aa
TRBJ1-5,17,few,TRBV19,CASSTGTGGGGNQPQHF
TRBJ2-1,17,many,TRBV28,CASSVITGTGIYNEQFF
TRBJ1-2,12,few,TRBV28,CASSEQAEEGTF
TRBJ2-3,19,few,TRBV28,CASSLGDRGPPLFTDMQYF
TRBJ1-5,15,.,TRBV6-2/TRBV6-3,CASSYWGRFNQPQHF
TRBJ2-5,14,many,TRBV3-1,CASRLSGGEETQYF
TRBJ1-5,14,.,TRBV20-1,CSAMTGAGNQPQHF
TRBJ1-1,15,.,TRBV20-1,CSASSPGGAFEEAFF
TRBJ2-7,12,many,TRBV20-1,CSARDPHYEQYF
TRBJ2-5,19,.,TRBV9,CASSNNDRGRGTPQETQYF
TRBJ2-3,16,few,TRBV27,CASSTPGLADTDTQYF
TRBJ1-2,15,few,TRBV12-3/TRBV12-4,CASSLGGQGARGYTF
TRBJ2-1,12,few,TRBV10-3,CAISESGEGQFF
TRBJ1-1,18,few,TRBV29-1,CSVDLGEGRGPMNTEAFF
TRBJ2-7,14,many,TRBV6-6,CASSYSAQSYEQYF
TRBJ2-7,15,many,TRBV3-1,CASSQDLAGRYEQYF
TRBJ2-1,14,.,TRBV27,CASHISGDYNEQFF
TRBJ2-5,13,many,TRBV20-1,CSAARGEEETQYF
TRBJ1-6,14,.,TRBV10-3,CAISEEGAGSPLHF
TRBJ2-1,13,.,TRBV6-5,CASSSGYDAEQFF
TRBJ1-1,15,.,TRBV12-3/TRBV12-4,CASSRQGAGNTEAFF
TRBJ1-2,15,.,TRBV7-2,CASSLSIQGNYGYTF
TRBJ1-2,14,.,TRBV12-3/TRBV12-4,CASTPSGGLNGYTF
TRBJ2-7,14,.,TRBV15,CATSRDYGRWEQYF
TRBJ2-7,17,.,TRBV5-1,CASSGGYPGTSAYEQYF
TRBJ1-2,13,few,TRBV7-9,CASTTGGSYGYTF